This T cell receptor beta chain came from a study of blood T cell repertoires in COVID-19. Repertoires were generated with immunoSEQ multiplex PCR, while TCRdb's copy carries only in-frame clones and drops some. This repertoire shows some 190,000 clones, 80% to 90% found once; its top ten account for around 1.1%. Per germline, CDR1 SGHDT and CDR2 YYEEEE. Germline trimming cut 1 base from V and 6 bases from J; bases unmatched to any gene: 9. The CDR3 covers 15 residues. The specimen was peripheral blood. The TCR originated in a man aged 25-40 years with acute or convalescent COVID-19. The chain couples TRBV5-6 to TRBJ2-7; 8 nucleotides agree with TRBD1. The CDR3: CASSLPGQGYVEQYF. For the CDR3, the DNA is TGTGCCAGCAGCTTGCCCGGACAGGGATATGTCGAGCAGTACTTC.